A single sample gave rise to the 7 T cell receptor beta chains below, sequenced in a study of T cells in Graves' hyperthyroidism and ophthalmopathy. Amplification of TCR beta CDR3 regions was performed using RNA transcripts as template. HTBI primers were the set used in a first-round RT-PCR of the TCR CDR3. TCRdb called the multiplex PCR reads again in MiXCR, with one record for every CDR3 protein. The data show 500,000 to 650,000 distinct CDR3 sequences, about 15% seen once. Sequenced sample: blood. The receptors derive from a woman aged 50 to 65 with Graves' ophthalmopathy.

This clonotype has at least ten counts. V usage is TRBV12-3 or TRBV12-4 and J usage is TRBJ2-7; 8 nucleotides align to TRBD2. The V segment lost 6 bases and the J segment 2 bases; nucleotides outside the gene matches: 3. The CDR3 loop spans 13 amino acids. CDR3 bases: TGTGCCAGCAGCCGACTAGCGACCTACGAGCAGTACTTC. This encodes CASSRLATYEQYF.

Concerning this clonotype: Being one base from a much bigger clone, this may be a read error. V and J are TRBV30 and TRBJ2-7; 7 nucleotides match TRBD1. Germline CDR1 and CDR2: GTSNPN and SVGIG (reference sequence). This CDR3 comprises 13 residues. CDR3: CTWSSTGPSEQYF. The CDR3 DNA follows: TGTACCTGGAGTTCGACAGGGCCTAGCGAGCAGTACTTC.

This clonotype occurred a few times. The V call is TRBV24-1, the J call TRBJ2-1, with 15 positions matching TRBD2. V shed 9 bases, J shed 0 bases, and the junction held 5 bases outside the gene matches. This CDR3 contains 17 residues. Germline V gives CDR1 KGHDR, CDR2 SFDVKD. The CDR3 loop is CATAGLAGGASYNEQFF. In DNA form, the CDR3 reads TGTGCCACCGCGGGACTAGCGGGAGGAGCCTCCTACAATGAGCAGTTCTTC.

The V gene is TRBV6-5, the J gene TRBJ2-7, with D possibly TRBD2 on 5 matching bases. The CDR3 is 14 amino acids. V was shortened by 2 bases and J by 1 base, with 9 bases between the two germline ends. The germline gives CDR1 MNHEY, CDR2 SVGAGI. The CDR3: CASSYRRDSYEQYF. CDR3 nucleotide sequence: TGTGCCAGCAGTTACCGTCGGGATTCCTACGAGCAGTACTTC.

In DNA, the CDR3 is TGTGCCAGCAGCCAAAGGACAGTCTCTGGAAACACCATATATTTT. Its protein product is CASSQRTVSGNTIYF. The chain carries TRBV3-1 and TRBJ1-3; D is perhaps TRBD1 (6 bases). Trimming shortened V by 2 bases and J by 0 bases, and 8 bases separated the two germline ends. The CDR3 loop spans 15 amino acids. The germline V gene has CDR1 LGHDT and CDR2 YNNKEL (reference sequence). The whole variable domain, filled in from reference TRBV3-1 and TRBJ1-3, reads DTAVSQTPKYLVTQMGNDKSIKCEQNLGHDTMYWYKQDSKKFLKIMFSYNNKELIINETVPNRFSPKSPDKAHLNLHINSLELGDSAVYFCASSQRTVSGNTIYFGEGSWLTVV.

This clonotype was picked up a small number of times. V gene TRBV6-1 combines with J gene TRBJ1-2; TRBD1 aligns across 7 bases. The V segment lost 6 bases and the J segment 8 bases; nucleotides outside the gene matches: 9. This CDR3 is built from 13 residues. In germline, CDR1 is MNHNS, CDR2 SASEGT. The DNA for the CDR3 is TGTGCCAGCAGCAGACAGGGAGGGAACGGCTACACCTTC. It is translated as CASSRQGGNGYTF.

There are many counts of this clonotype. V usage is TRBV6-2 or TRBV6-3 and J usage is TRBJ1-1, with 10 nucleotides matching TRBD1. The CDR3 covers 17 residues. V gave up 5 bases and J gave up 5 bases; unmatched junction bases: 14. From germline, CDR1 is MNHEY and CDR2 SVGEGT. This CDR3 is CASSNVPGTGEGTEAFF. In nucleotides, the CDR3 is TGTGCCAGCAGTAACGTACCCGGGACAGGGGAAGGGACTGAAGCTTTCTTT.